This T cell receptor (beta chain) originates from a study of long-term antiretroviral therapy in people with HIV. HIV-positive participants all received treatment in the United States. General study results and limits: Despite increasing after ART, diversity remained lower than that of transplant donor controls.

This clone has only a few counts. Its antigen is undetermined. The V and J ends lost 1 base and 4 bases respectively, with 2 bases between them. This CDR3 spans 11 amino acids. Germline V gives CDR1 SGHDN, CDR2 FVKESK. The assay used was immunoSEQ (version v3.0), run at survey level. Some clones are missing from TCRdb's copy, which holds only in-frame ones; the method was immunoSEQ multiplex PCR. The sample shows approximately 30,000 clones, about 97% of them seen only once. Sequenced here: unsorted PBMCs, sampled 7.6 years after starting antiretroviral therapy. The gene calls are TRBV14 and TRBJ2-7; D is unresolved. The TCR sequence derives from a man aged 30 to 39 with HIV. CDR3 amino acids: CASSQGYEQYF. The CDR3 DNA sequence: TGTGCCAGCAGCCAAGGATACGAGCAGTACTTC.